What follows describes a single TCR beta chain. Its matching antigen is unknown. Since a much larger clone is just one base distant, this may be a read error. This specimen belongs to a study of T cells in Graves' hyperthyroidism and ophthalmopathy. Study context: The authors collected peripheral blood at initial diagnosis, before any treatment.

The CDR3 is 15 residues long. The germline V gene has CDR1 SGHAT and CDR2 FQDESV (reference sequence). Germline trimming cut 5 bases from V and 7 bases from J; bases unmatched to any gene: 9. RNA transcripts gave rise to amplified TCR beta CDR3 regions. First-round RT-PCR with HTBI primers amplified the TCR CDR3 region. One entry per CDR3 protein results from TCRdb running MiXCR on the multiplex PCR reads. Among more than 300,000 distinct CDR3 sequences listed, around 18% were seen once. Findings and caveats of the study: Among clonotypes expanded in thyroid above 0.001, most were also found in blood.

The receptor was derived from a man younger than 35 with Graves' ophthalmopathy. This chain joins TRBV11-1 and TRBJ2-1; 9 positions agree with TRBD1. The sequencing sample was made of blood. CDR3 sequence (DNA): TGTGCCAGCAGCCTGGGACAGGGCTTGAAGAATGAGCAGTTCTTC. It codes for CASSLGQGLKNEQFF.